This TCR beta chain was sequenced during a study of blood T cell repertoires in COVID-19. Sequenced by immunoSEQ multiplex PCR; TCRdb stores in-frame clones only, minus some. This table has 130,000 to 150,000 clones, roughly 84% appearing once. The CDR3 has 15 residues. The germline V gene has CDR1 LNHNV and CDR2 YYDKDF (reference sequence). J lost 10 bases, V lost 5 bases, and 11 bases had no gene match. Study members were between roughly 18 and 90 years old and lived in 24 US regions. Categorization into cohorts depended on clinical history that participants reported. This receptor was obtained from a man in his forties with acute COVID-19. Material for sequencing was PBMCs or T cells enriched from blood (not recorded which). The genes are TRBV15 and TRBJ1-6, with TRBD1 matching over 7 bases. As DNA, the CDR3 is TGTGCCACCAGCCTACCGGACAGGACTGACTCACCCCTCCACTTT. Its protein product is CATSLPDRTDSPLHF. Full variable domain (outside the CDR3, taken from reference TRBV15 and TRBJ1-6): DAMVIQNPRYQVTQFGKPVTLSCSQTLNHNVMYWYQQKSSQAPKLLFHYYDKDFNNEADTPDNFQSRRPNTSFCFLDIRSPGLGDTAMYLCATSLPDRTDSPLHFGNGTRLTVT.